These 17 T cell receptor beta chains came from one sample sequenced in a study of cytomegalovirus exposure and HLA in healthy donors. It was with 60 Vbeta and 13 Jbeta primers that the PCR ran. Some clones are missing from TCRdb's copy, which holds only in-frame ones; the method was immunoSEQ multiplex PCR. The repertoire consists of approximately 130,000 clones, with over 80% occurring once and the leading ten covering roughly 1.2%. The sequenced sample was PBMCs. These receptors all stem from a boy between 10 and 17 years old in good health and CMV-seronegative.

The chain recombines TRBV5-6 with TRBJ2-1; 9 bases line up with TRBD2. CDR1 is SGHDT and CDR2 is YYEEEE in the germline V gene. With 0 bases clipped from V and 9 bases from J, the junction kept 7 bases outside the gene matches. The CDR3 is made up of 15 amino acids. The CDR3, as DNA: TGTGCCAGCAGCTTGGAGCTAGCGGGAAGGAGTGAGCAGTTCTTC. Its translation: CASSLELAGRSEQFF.

This rearrangement joins TRBV30 to TRBJ1-3; the D gene is possibly TRBD1 (5 bases). CDR3 length: 14 residues. Trimming cost V 8 bases and J 0 bases, with 14 bases left between them. Germline-derived CDR1 and CDR2 are GTSNPN and SVGIG (reference sequence). The CDR3 DNA reads as TGTGCCGTTATGCGACAGTTCTCTGGAAACACCATATATTTT. Protein product: CAVMRQFSGNTIYF.

V and J are TRBV30 and TRBJ1-1, with 10 bases aligning to TRBD1. V was clipped by 2 bases and J by 6 bases; unmatched bases: 6. This CDR3 spans 14 amino acids. Germline V gene sequence: CDR1 GTSNPN, CDR2 SVGIG (reference sequence). CDR3 nucleotide sequence: TGTGCCTGGAGTACGGGACAGGGGATTTCTGAAGCTTTCTTT. This encodes CAWSTGQGISEAFF. Variable domain in full (rest from reference TRBV30 and TRBJ1-1): SQTIHQWPATLVQPVGSPLSLECTVEGTSNPNLYWYRQAAGRGLQLLFYSVGIGQISSEVPQNLSASRPQDRQFILSSKKLLLSDSGFYLCAWSTGQGISEAFFGQGTRLTVV.

The V and J genes are TRBV7-2 and TRBJ2-7; TRBD2 aligns across 11 bases. The CDR3 has 16 amino acids. CDR1 is SGHTA and CDR2 is FQGNSA in the germline V gene. The ends lost 4 bases at V and 6 bases at J; junction bases unmatched: 11. The CDR3: CASSSNSGRGSGEQYF. CDR3 DNA sequence: TGTGCCAGCAGCTCCAATAGCGGGAGGGGGAGCGGCGAGCAGTACTTC. Full variable domain (missing parts from reference TRBV7-2 and TRBJ2-7): GAGVSQSPSNKVTEKGKDVELRCDPISGHTALYWYRQSLGQGLEFLIYFQGNSAPDKSGLPSDRFSAERTGGSVSTLTIQRTQQEDSAVYLCASSSNSGRGSGEQYFGPGTRLTVT.

The chain employs TRBV30 and TRBJ1-2; D is perhaps TRBD1 (5 bases). This CDR3 is built from 13 residues. Germline V gives CDR1 GTSNPN, CDR2 SVGIG (reference sequence). Trimming took off 2 bases at V and 7 bases at J, with 14 bases between the two ends. The CDR3 coding sequence is TGTGCCTGGAGTATCAGGGAAAGTGCTGGCTACACCTTC. Protein: CAWSIRESAGYTF. The full variable domain, completed using reference TRBV30 and TRBJ1-2, is SQTIHQWPATLVQPVGSPLSLECTVEGTSNPNLYWYRQAAGRGLQLLFYSVGIGQISSEVPQNLSASRPQDRQFILSSKKLLLSDSGFYLCAWSIRESAGYTFGSGTRLTVV.

This clone has a handful of counts. V is TRBV6-5 and J is TRBJ1-1; D is unclear. Per germline, CDR1 MNHEY and CDR2 SVGAGI. The length of the CDR3 is 11 residues. Trimming took off 9 bases at V and 4 bases at J, with 9 bases between the two ends. As DNA, the CDR3 is TGTGCCAGAGAGGGTCCCACTGAAGCTTTCTTT. As protein: CAREGPTEAFF.

The J gene is TRBJ2-7, the V gene TRBV27; D is unclear. The V and J ends lost 4 bases and 12 bases respectively, with 16 bases between them. CDR3 length: 12 amino acids. The germline CDR1 and CDR2 sequences are MNHEY and SMNVEV (reference sequence). CDR3 sequence (DNA): TGTGCCAGCAGTTCTCTCGGGTCTGGAGTGTACTTC. Translation: CASSSLGSGVYF.

V gene TRBV5-6 combines with J gene TRBJ2-7, with 12 positions matching TRBD2. The CDR3 extends over 19 amino acids. The junction had 17 bases not matched to a gene; V was cut back by 3 bases and J by 4 bases. Germline V CDR1 and CDR2: SGHDT, YYEEEE. CDR3 protein: CASSSFERASGRAPYEQYF. In DNA, the CDR3 is TGTGCCAGCAGCTCCTTTGAAAGGGCTAGCGGGAGGGCCCCGTACGAGCAGTACTTC.

The chain joins TRBV27 to TRBJ1-2; D is possibly TRBD1 (6 bases). Germline V gene lookup returns CDR1 MNHEY and CDR2 SMNVEV (reference sequence). V was pared by 6 bases and J by 4 bases, with 12 bases between. The CDR3 runs to 13 residues. The CDR3, as DNA: TGTGCCAGCAGCAGGACAGCCGCCTATGGCTACACCTTC. It yields the protein CASSRTAAYGYTF.

This clone has only one observation. The chain joins TRBV9 to TRBJ2-1; 7 nucleotides line up with TRBD2. Trimming removed 4 bases from V and 8 bases from J; junction bases left unmatched: 15. Germline V lookup: CDR1 SGDLS, CDR2 YYNGEE. The CDR3 runs 16 residues. The CDR3 DNA reads as TGTGCCAGCAGCTCAGACCGGGACTATACCGAGGATGAGCAGTTCTTC. Its protein product is CASSSDRDYTEDEQFF.

V gene TRBV5-8 combines with J gene TRBJ1-5; no clear D gene. Trimming shortened V by 10 bases and J by 0 bases, and 8 bases separated the two germline ends. CDR3 size: 12 residues. Germline CDR1 is SGHTS and CDR2 is YDEGEE. Here the CDR3 DNA reads TGTGCCGGAGGAGGTAGCAATCAGCCCCAGCATTTT. Protein sequence: CAGGGSNQPQHF.

This sequence joins TRBV10-3 and TRBJ2-7; maybe TRBD2 (5 bases). Germline loops: CDR1 ENHRY, CDR2 SYGVKD. This CDR3 has 14 amino acids. Trimming took 5 bases from V and 6 from J, leaving 17 bases between them. CDR3: CAISSDSDRREQYF. The DNA for the CDR3 is TGTGCCATCAGTTCGGACTCGGATCGACGCGAGCAGTACTTC.

The rearrangement links TRBV4-3 to TRBJ1-1; D gene ambiguous. The CDR3 covers 15 residues. Looked up from germline, CDR1 is LGHNA and CDR2 is YSLEER. V shed 1 base and J shed 0 bases, with 9 bases lying between them. The CDR3 DNA sequence: TGCGCCAGCAGCCAAGGAACAGCCATGAACACTGAAGCTTTCTTT. It yields the protein CASSQGTAMNTEAFF.

The chain uses TRBV13 and TRBJ2-7; 8 nucleotides match TRBD2. The CDR3 extends over 12 amino acids. Trimming took 3 bases from V and 7 from J; bases not matched to a gene: 2. Germline lookup yields CDR1 PRHDT and CDR2 FYEKMQ (reference sequence). This chain's CDR3 is CASSFGGAEQYF. The CDR3 bases are TGTGCCAGCAGCTTCGGGGGGGCTGAGCAGTACTTC. The whole variable domain, filled in from reference TRBV13 and TRBJ2-7, reads AAGVIQSPRHLIKEKRETATLKCYPIPRHDTVYWYQQGPGQDPQFLISFYEKMQSDKGSIPDRFSAQQFSDYHSELNMSSLELGDSALYFCASSFGGAEQYFGPGTRLTVT.

The chain is built from TRBV11-1 and TRBJ2-1; 11 bases match TRBD2. Looked up from germline, CDR1 is SGHAT and CDR2 is FQDESV (reference sequence). The CDR3 contains 15 residues. With V trimmed by 3 bases and J by 10 bases, 8 bases remained unmatched. The CDR3 DNA reads as TGTGCCAGCAGCTTCGGGACTAGCGGTGAAGGGGAGCAGTTCTTC. This gives the protein CASSFGTSGEGEQFF.

The rearrangement joins TRBV4-3 to TRBJ1-4, with TRBD1 as a possible D gene (5 bases). V dropped 4 bases and J dropped 7 bases, with 16 bases sitting between them. The length of the CDR3 is 15 residues. CDR1 is LGHNA, CDR2 YSLEER, per germline. CDR3 nucleotides: TGCGCCAGCAGCCTCCTACAGGAATTGAGTGAAAAACTGTTTTTT. The encoded protein is CASSLLQELSEKLFF.

This chain uses TRBV30 with TRBJ2-7, with 9 positions matching TRBD1. CDR1 is GTSNPN and CDR2 is SVGIG in the germline V gene (reference sequence). The CDR3 has 13 amino acids. With V trimmed by 5 bases and J by 5 bases, 7 bases remained unmatched. The CDR3 is CAWAWDRENEQYF. The CDR3 DNA sequence: TGTGCCTGGGCCTGGGACAGGGAGAACGAGCAGTACTTC.